This T cell receptor (beta chain) was captured in a study of cytomegalovirus exposure and HLA in healthy donors. 60 Vbeta and 13 Jbeta primers were used in PCR. Only in-frame clones appear in the TCRdb table, and some are missing; sequencing was by immunoSEQ multiplex PCR. Here the sample spans 150,000 to 200,000 clones, less than 90% being singletons. The CDR3 covers 17 residues. Germline V gene sequence: CDR1 GTSNPN, CDR2 SVGIG (reference sequence). J lost 5 bases, V lost 1 base, and 12 bases had no gene match. The sequence was obtained from a girl less than two years old in good health and CMV-seronegative. This sequence joins TRBV30 and TRBJ2-2; TRBD2 matches 8 bases. The material sequenced was PBMCs. The CDR3 coding sequence is TGTGCCTGGAGTGACAACTATAGCGGGGCCAATACCGGGGAGCTGTTTTTT. This sequence encodes CAWSDNYSGANTGELFF. Drawing the rest from reference TRBV30 and TRBJ2-2, the complete variable domain is SQTIHQWPATLVQPVGSPLSLECTVEGTSNPNLYWYRQAAGRGLQLLFYSVGIGQISSEVPQNLSASRPQDRQFILSSKKLLLSDSGFYLCAWSDNYSGANTGELFFGEGSRLTVL.